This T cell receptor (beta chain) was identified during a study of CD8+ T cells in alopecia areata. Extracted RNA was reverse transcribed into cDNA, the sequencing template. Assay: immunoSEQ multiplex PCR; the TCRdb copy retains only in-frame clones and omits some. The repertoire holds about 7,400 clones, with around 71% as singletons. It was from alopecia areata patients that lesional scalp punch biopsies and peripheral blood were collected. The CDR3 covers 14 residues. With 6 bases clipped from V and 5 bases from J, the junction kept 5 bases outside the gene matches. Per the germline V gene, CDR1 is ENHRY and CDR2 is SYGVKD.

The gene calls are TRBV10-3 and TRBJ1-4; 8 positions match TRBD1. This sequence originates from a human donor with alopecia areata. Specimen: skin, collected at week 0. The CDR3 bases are TGTGCCATCAGGCCGGGACAGGAGAATGAAAAACTGTTTTTT. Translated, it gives CAIRPGQENEKLFF.